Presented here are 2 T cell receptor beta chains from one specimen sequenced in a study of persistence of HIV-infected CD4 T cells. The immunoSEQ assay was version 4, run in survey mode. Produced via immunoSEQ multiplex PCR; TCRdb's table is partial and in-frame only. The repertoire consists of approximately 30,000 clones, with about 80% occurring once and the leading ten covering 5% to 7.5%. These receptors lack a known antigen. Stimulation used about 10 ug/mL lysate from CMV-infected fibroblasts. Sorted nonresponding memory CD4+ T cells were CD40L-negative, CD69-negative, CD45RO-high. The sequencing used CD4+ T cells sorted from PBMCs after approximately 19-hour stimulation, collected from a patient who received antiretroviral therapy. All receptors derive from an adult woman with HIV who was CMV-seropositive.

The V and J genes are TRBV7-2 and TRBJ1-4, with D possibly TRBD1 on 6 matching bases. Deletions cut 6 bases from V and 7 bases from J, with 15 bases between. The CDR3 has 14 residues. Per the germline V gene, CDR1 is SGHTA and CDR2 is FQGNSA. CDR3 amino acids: CASSSQGWSEKLFF. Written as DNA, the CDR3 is TGTGCCAGCAGTTCACAGGGATGGAGTGAAAAACTGTTTTTT.

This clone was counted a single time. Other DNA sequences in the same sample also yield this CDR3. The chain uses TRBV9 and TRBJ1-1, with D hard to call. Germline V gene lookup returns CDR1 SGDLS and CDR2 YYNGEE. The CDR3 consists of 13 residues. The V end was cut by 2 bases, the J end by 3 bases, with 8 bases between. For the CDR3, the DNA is TGTGCCAGCAGCGTCGGAGGATACACTGAAGCTTTCTTT. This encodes CASSVGGYTEAFF.